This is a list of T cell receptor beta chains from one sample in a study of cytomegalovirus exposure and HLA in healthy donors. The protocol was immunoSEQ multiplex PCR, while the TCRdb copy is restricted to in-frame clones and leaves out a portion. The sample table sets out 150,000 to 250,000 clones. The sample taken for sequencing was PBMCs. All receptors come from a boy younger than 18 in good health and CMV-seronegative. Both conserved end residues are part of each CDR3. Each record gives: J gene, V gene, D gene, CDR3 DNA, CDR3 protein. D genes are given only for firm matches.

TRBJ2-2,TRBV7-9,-,TGTGCCAGCAGCTCAATCCACGAGGGAACCGGGGAGCTGTTTTTT,CASSSIHEGTGELFF
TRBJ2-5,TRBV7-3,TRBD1,TGTGCCAGCAGCTTAACATTGGACAGGGGGCGTGAGACCCAGTACTTC,CASSLTLDRGRETQYF
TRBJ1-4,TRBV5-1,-,TGCGCCAGCAGGCTGGCAGGGCAGGATGGAAAACTGTTTTTT,CASRLAGQDGKLFF
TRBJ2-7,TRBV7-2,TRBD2,TGTGCCAGCAGCCCCGGGGGGGTGCGGAGCTCCTACGAGCAGTACTTC,CASSPGGVRSSYEQYF
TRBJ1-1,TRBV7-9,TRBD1,TGTGCCAGCAGCCCGAGCACAGGGGAAACTGAAGCTTTCTTT,CASSPSTGETEAFF
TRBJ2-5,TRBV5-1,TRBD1,TGCGCCAGCAGCTTCGGACAGGGGGCGGGAGAGACCCAGTACTTC,CASSFGQGAGETQYF
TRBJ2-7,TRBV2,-,TGTGCCAGCACACCTCGGGACTTCATCTACGAGCAGTACTTC,CASTPRDFIYEQYF
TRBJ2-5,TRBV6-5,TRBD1,TGTGCCAGCAGTTACGGGGGACAGGCCGCCCCAGAGACCCAGTACTTC,CASSYGGQAAPETQYF
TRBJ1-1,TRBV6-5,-,TGTGCCAGCAGTTACTATGGGAGGGGAACTGAAGCTTTCTTT,CASSYYGRGTEAFF
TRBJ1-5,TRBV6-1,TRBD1,TGTGCCAGCGTGGGACAGGGGAAAGATCAGCCCCAGCATTTT,CASVGQGKDQPQHF
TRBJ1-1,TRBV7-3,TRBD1,TGTGCCAGCAGCAGACAGGGAGACACTGAAGCTTTCTTT,CASSRQGDTEAFF
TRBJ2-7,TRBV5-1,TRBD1,TGCGCCAGCAGCTTACGGACAGGGAACGAGCAGTACTTC,CASSLRTGNEQYF